This T cell receptor beta chain derives from a study of T cell changes during pregnancy in multiple sclerosis. V shed 4 bases, J shed 1 base, and the junction held 2 bases outside the gene matches. The CDR3 runs to 14 residues. CDR1 and CDR2 from the germline V gene are MNHNS and SASEGT. Measured with immunoSEQ multiplex PCR; TCRdb has only the in-frame clones, and not every one. The table lists 50,000 to 55,000 clones, around 90% of them singletons. This receptor was obtained from a female donor with multiple sclerosis, enrolled in a pregnancy study. J is TRBJ2-3 and V is TRBV6-1; 7 positions agree with TRBD2. The specimen comprised CD4+ T cells from peripheral blood mononuclear cells, sampled in the third trimester of pregnancy. CDR3 residues: CASSGSGGTDTQYF. The CDR3 bases are TGTGCCAGCAGTGGGAGCGGGGGCACAGATACGCAGTATTTT.